This T cell receptor beta chain was recovered during a study of T cells in Graves' hyperthyroidism and ophthalmopathy. The investigators amplified TCR beta CDR3 regions from RNA transcripts. During a first-round RT-PCR of the TCR CDR3, the HTBI primer set was used. Via MiXCR, TCRdb re-called the multiplex PCR reads, giving one row per CDR3 protein. The top ten hold over 15% of the sample, which has around 500,000 distinct CDR3 sequences, around 15% seen once. Study conclusions and caveats: Progression to ophthalmopathy was predicted a median of roughly 6.6 months early. Stable hyperthyroidism and ophthalmopathy were separated using 13 V-J signatures.

V lost 0 bases to trimming and J lost 4 bases, with 10 bases between them. The V gene's germline CDR1 is LGHDT and CDR2 YNNKEL (reference sequence). The CDR3 loop spans 15 amino acids. This clonotype was detected many times. The target antigen is unknown. Each diagnosis was grounded in clinical symptoms, serum thyroxine and TRAb, thyroid ultrasound, and orbital computed tomography. Sequencing input: blood. This rearrangement joins TRBV3-1 to TRBJ2-1, with TRBD1 as a possible D gene (6 bases). This clonotype was obtained from a woman aged 18-29 years with Graves' hyperthyroidism. The CDR3 DNA is TGTGCCAGCAGCCAAGAAGGTAGGGGGTACAATGAGCAGTTCTTC. Its protein product is CASSQEGRGYNEQFF.